One and the same sample provided the 11 T cell receptor beta chains below, sequenced in a study of cytotoxic CD8 clonotypes in ibrutinib-treated CLL. Libraries were prepared by immunoSEQ multiplex PCR; TCRdb keeps only in-frame clonotypes and omits some of them. The data show around 130,000 clones, with under 90% seen just once and 2.5% to 3.5% held by the top ten. Sequencing was performed on PBMCs, taken after 24 months of ibrutinib treatment. These receptors came from a human donor with chronic lymphocytic leukemia.

This sequence joins TRBV7-8 and TRBJ2-1; no firm D call. The V end lost 7 bases, the J end lost 8 bases, and 18 bases lay between the germline ends. The CDR3 covers 14 residues. Per germline, CDR1 SGHVS and CDR2 FQNEAQ. The CDR3 reads CASTRDPRADEQFF. The CDR3 nucleotides read TGTGCCAGCACCAGAGACCCCCGGGCTGATGAGCAGTTCTTC. The full variable domain, with the rest looked up from reference TRBV7-8 and TRBJ2-1, is GAGVSQSPRYKVAKRGQDVALRCDPISGHVSLFWYQQALGQGPEFLTYFQNEAQLDKSGLPSDRFFAERPEGSVSTLKIQRTQQEDSAVYLCASTRDPRADEQFFGPGTRLTVL.

The chain recombines TRBV13 with TRBJ1-2; 7 bases align to TRBD1. V gave up 5 bases and J gave up 5 bases; unmatched junction bases: 11. The CDR3 is 15 amino acids. CDR1 and CDR2 (germline): PRHDT, FYEKMQ (reference sequence). CDR3 in DNA: TGTGCCAGCAGCCCAGGGACAGCGACCCGTTATGGCTACACCTTC. This translates into CASSPGTATRYGYTF.

V gene TRBV6-1 combines with J gene TRBJ1-1; the D gene is possibly TRBD1 (6 bases). The germline V and J ends were trimmed by 3 bases and 1 base, with 9 bases remaining between them. The CDR3 loop spans 14 amino acids. Germline assignment: CDR1 MNHNS and CDR2 SASEGT. CDR3 nucleotides: TGTGCCAGCAGTGAGACAGGCTGGAACACTGAAGCTTTCTTT. This gives the protein CASSETGWNTEAFF.

The J gene is TRBJ1-5, the V gene TRBV30, with D hard to call. Germline V CDR1 and CDR2: GTSNPN, SVGIG (reference sequence). CDR3 size: 13 residues. Trimming took 4 bases from V and 0 from J, leaving 7 bases between them. The chain's CDR3 is CAWTGNSNQPQHF. The CDR3 nucleotides read TGTGCCTGGACTGGTAATAGCAATCAGCCCCAGCATTTT.

This chain connects TRBV6-6 to TRBJ1-3; D unclear. Trimming took off 10 bases at V and 0 bases at J, with 10 bases between the two ends. The CDR3 contains 13 residues. Per the germline V gene, CDR1 is MNHNY and CDR2 is SVGAGI (reference sequence). The CDR3 loop is CATSTSSGNTIYF. The CDR3 coding sequence is TGTGCCACTTCGACGTCCTCTGGAAACACCATATATTTT.

The rearrangement uses TRBV27 and TRBJ1-2; 7 bases agree with TRBD1. This CDR3 region has 13 residues. Looked up from germline, CDR1 is MNHEY and CDR2 is SMNVEV (reference sequence). Trimming cost V 1 base and J 7 bases; bases outside gene matches: 3. The CDR3 DNA reads as TGTGCCAGCAGTTTATACAGGGGCTCTGGCTACACCTTC. It codes for CASSLYRGSGYTF.

This clone appeared once. The J gene is TRBJ1-2, the V gene TRBV7-3; tentative D call: TRBD1 (6 bases). CDR3 length: 14 amino acids. V lost 1 base, J lost 8 bases, and 14 bases lay in between. The germline gives CDR1 SGHTA, CDR2 FQGTGA. The CDR3 loop is CASSLIRDIGGYTF. The DNA for the CDR3 is TGTGCCAGCAGCTTAATACGGGACATAGGCGGCTACACCTTC.

The sample holds a few counts of this clone. V and J are TRBV5-6 and TRBJ2-7; 7 bases match TRBD1. The V and J ends lost 4 bases and 2 bases, in that order; junction bases with no gene match: 6. Germline lookup yields CDR1 SGHDT and CDR2 YYEEEE. The CDR3 is made up of 14 amino acids. CDR3 region: CASSPRDSTYEQYF. DNA for the CDR3: TGTGCCAGCAGCCCACGGGACAGCACCTACGAGCAGTACTTC.

The rearrangement links TRBV5-1 to TRBJ2-2, with 8 bases that match TRBD1. The CDR3 is 15 residues long. V shed 4 bases, J shed 3 bases, and the junction held 5 bases outside the gene matches. Germline loops: CDR1 SGHRS, CDR2 YFSETQ. The DNA of the CDR3 is TGCGCCAGCAGCCCGGACAGGGCTTACACCGGGGAGCTGTTTTTT. As protein: CASSPDRAYTGELFF. Drawing the rest from reference TRBV5-1 and TRBJ2-2, the complete variable domain is KAGVTQTPRYLIKTRGQQVTLSCSPISGHRSVSWYQQTPGQGLQFLFEYFSETQRNKGNFPGRFSGRQFSNSRSEMNVSTLELGDSALYLCASSPDRAYTGELFFGEGSRLTVL.

This clone was recorded only once. This rearrangement joins TRBV7-2 to TRBJ2-2; D is ambiguous. CDR1 and CDR2 (germline): SGHTA, FQGNSA. Trimming removed 6 bases at V and 7 bases at J, with 15 bases between. CDR3 length: 14 residues. The CDR3 loop reads CASRHDPRGGELFF. The DNA for the CDR3 is TGTGCCAGCAGACACGATCCCCGTGGCGGGGAGCTGTTTTTT.

The chain recombines TRBV21-1 with TRBJ2-2; the table assigns TRBD1, which was not confirmed against the DNA. TRBV21-1 is labeled a pseudogene. The CDR3 is made up of 13 amino acids. DNA of the CDR3: TGTGCCAGCAGCAAAAACACAGCCGGGGAGCTGTTTTTT. Translated, it gives CASSKNTAGELFF.